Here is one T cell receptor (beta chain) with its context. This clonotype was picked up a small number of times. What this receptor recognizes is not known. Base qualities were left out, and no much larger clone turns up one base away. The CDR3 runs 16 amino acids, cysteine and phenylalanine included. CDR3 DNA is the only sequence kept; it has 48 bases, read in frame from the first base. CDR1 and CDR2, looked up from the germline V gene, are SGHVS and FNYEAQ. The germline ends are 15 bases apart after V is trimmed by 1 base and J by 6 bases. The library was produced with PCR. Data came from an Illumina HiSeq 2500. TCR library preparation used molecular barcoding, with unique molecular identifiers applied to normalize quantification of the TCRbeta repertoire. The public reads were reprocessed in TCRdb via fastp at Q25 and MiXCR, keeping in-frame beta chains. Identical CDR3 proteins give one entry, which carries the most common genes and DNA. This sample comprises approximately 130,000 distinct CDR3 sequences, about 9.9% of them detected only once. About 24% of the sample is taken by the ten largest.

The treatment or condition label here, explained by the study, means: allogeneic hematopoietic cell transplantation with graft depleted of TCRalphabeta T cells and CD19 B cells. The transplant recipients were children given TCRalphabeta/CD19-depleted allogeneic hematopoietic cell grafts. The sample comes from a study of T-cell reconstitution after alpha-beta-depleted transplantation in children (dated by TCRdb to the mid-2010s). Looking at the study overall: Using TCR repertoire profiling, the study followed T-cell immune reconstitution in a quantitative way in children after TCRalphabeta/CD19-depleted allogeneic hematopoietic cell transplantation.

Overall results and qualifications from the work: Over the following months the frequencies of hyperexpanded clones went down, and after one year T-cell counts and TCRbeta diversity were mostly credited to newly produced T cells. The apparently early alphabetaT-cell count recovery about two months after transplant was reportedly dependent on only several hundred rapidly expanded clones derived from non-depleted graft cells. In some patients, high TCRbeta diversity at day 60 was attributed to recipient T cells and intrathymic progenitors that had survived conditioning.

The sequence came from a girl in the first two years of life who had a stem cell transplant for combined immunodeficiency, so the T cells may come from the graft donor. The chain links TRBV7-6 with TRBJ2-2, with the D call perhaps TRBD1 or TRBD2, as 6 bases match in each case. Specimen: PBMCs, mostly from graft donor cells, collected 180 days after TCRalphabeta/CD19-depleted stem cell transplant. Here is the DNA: TGTGCCAGCAGCTTAGTAGCCTACAGGGAGGCCGGGGAGCTGTTTTTT. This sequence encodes CASSLVAYREAGELFF.